This T cell receptor (beta chain) was captured by sequencing in a study of read filtering for tumor transcriptome and immune sequencing. Study-level information: DNase treatment preceded whole-transcriptome library preparation. RNA-seq yielded only roughly 85 to 1,400 TCR reads, IR-seq about 4 to 10.27 million.

This clonotype was observed many times. The library was built from 400 to 500 ng RNA with molecular barcoded adaptors for alpha/delta and beta/gamma chains. TCRdb ran MiXCR on the reads and lists one entry per CDR3 protein. Of some 25,000 distinct CDR3 sequences in the sample, roughly 19% were seen once. The CDR3 is 15 amino acids. The J segment lost 6 bases and the V segment lost 6 bases, leaving 10 bases of the junction unmatched. CDR1 is LNHDA and CDR2 is SQIVND in the germline V gene (reference sequence). Bone marrow was sampled from every patient at the time of active disease. V and J are TRBV19 and TRBJ2-1, with TRBD2 matching 8 bases. The receptor was isolated from a donor aged 40 or older with multiple myeloma. Sequencing used a population of CD138-negative cells sorted from bone marrow. For the CDR3, the DNA is TGTGCCAGTAGCCTTAGCAGGGCGGGAGGCAATGAGCAGTTCTTC. Its protein is CASSLSRAGGNEQFF.